These 20 T cell receptor beta chains were sequenced from one sample in a study of Ad26.COV2.S vaccination and SARS-CoV-2 variants. Treatment noted: 19 received Ad26.COV2.S at low or high dose, single or two shots; 5 received placebo; per-sample allocation not given. Collection of samples fell on day 63 after the first vaccine or placebo injection. Assay used: immunoSEQ multiplex PCR; TCRdb lists only in-frame clones, some missing. The data hold some 480,000 clones, with 87% observed a single time. This material consisted of peripheral blood, taken in a trial of Ad26.COV2.S vaccine versus placebo. The receptors derive from a person aged 18 to 65 who received the Ad26.COV2.S COVID-19 vaccine or a placebo.

The chain links TRBV6-1 to TRBJ2-3; a possible D gene is TRBD1 (5 bases). Germline assignment: CDR1 MNHNS and CDR2 SASEGT. This CDR3 contains 15 residues. The germline V and J ends were trimmed by 2 bases and 5 bases, with 14 bases remaining between them. CDR3 sequence reads: CASSEYVKRGDTQYF. The CDR3 nucleotides are TGTGCCAGCAGTGAATATGTGAAAAGGGGAGATACGCAGTATTTT.

The chain links TRBV24-1 to TRBJ2-1; 11 bases line up with TRBD1. Germline values: CDR1 KGHDR, CDR2 SFDVKD. CDR3 length: 17 residues. After removal of 4 bases from V and 0 bases from J, the junction contained 4 bases not matched to a gene. CDR3 DNA: TGTGCCACCAGTGACACCGGGACAGGGGGCTCCTACAATGAGCAGTTCTTC. This sequence encodes CATSDTGTGGSYNEQFF.

The chain has TRBV30 and TRBJ1-1, with 7 bases lining up with TRBD1. This CDR3 is 14 amino acids long. Germline CDR1 and CDR2: GTSNPN and SVGIG (reference sequence). V shed 0 bases and J 5 bases; nucleotides not matched to a gene: 6. In nucleotides, the CDR3 is TGTGCCTGGAGTGTAGGGCAGGGGGGGACTGAAGCTTTCTTT. Translated: CAWSVGQGGTEAFF.

This chain links TRBV5-3 with TRBJ1-6, with D maybe TRBD1 (6 bases). TRBV5-3 is sorted into the ORF group, with uncertain function. This CDR3 has 23 residues. Trimming pared 2 bases from V and 0 bases from J, leaving 30 bases between. CDR3 amino acids: CARSFEVTGLRTRISSYNSPLHF. The CDR3 DNA sequence: TGTGCCAGAAGCTTTGAGGTTACAGGGTTGAGGACGAGGATCAGCTCCTATAATTCACCCCTCCACTTT.

The chain joins TRBV9 to TRBJ2-2, with D tentatively TRBD1 (6 bases). Germline V gene data show CDR1 as SGDLS and CDR2 as YYNGEE. The CDR3 extends over 14 amino acids. Trimming took off 0 bases at V and 10 bases at J, with 13 bases between the two ends. In DNA, the CDR3 is TGTGCCAGCAGCGTAGCTACAGGGAAGGAGGAGCTGTTTTTT. Amino acids: CASSVATGKEELFF.

This CDR3 reads CASSLSGMWGTDTQYF. The DNA of the CDR3 is TGTGCCAGCAGCTTATCCGGGATGTGGGGCACAGATACGCAGTATTTT. The chain carries TRBV7-3 and TRBJ2-3; tentatively, D is TRBD2 (5 bases). Germline V lookup: CDR1 SGHTA, CDR2 FQGTGA. The CDR3 sequence is 16 residues long. Trimming removed 2 bases from V and 1 base from J, with 13 bases in between.

The rearrangement links TRBV29-1 to TRBJ1-1; no clear D. The germline V gene encodes CDR1 SQVTM and CDR2 ANQGSEA. V was cut by 3 bases and J by 1 base, with 9 bases left in between. The length of the CDR3 is 13 residues. CDR3 DNA: TGCAGCGTTGATCAGACTTCGAACACTGAAGCTTTCTTT. Translated, it gives CSVDQTSNTEAFF.

The DNA of the CDR3 is TGTGCCAGCAGTACGACCCCCCTGGGACAGGGGGGCGGTCAGCCCCAGCATTTT. Amino acid sequence: CASSTTPLGQGGGQPQHF. The chain uses TRBV6-2 or TRBV6-3 and TRBJ1-5; 11 bases line up with TRBD1. The CDR3 is made up of 18 amino acids. Per germline, CDR1 MNHEY and CDR2 SVGEGT. Trimming at V came to 5 bases and at J to 6 bases, leaving 15 bases not matched to a gene.

This clone was recorded only once. The chain recombines TRBV10-3 with TRBJ1-5; 7 bases map to TRBD1. CDR3 length: 15 amino acids. Looked up from germline, CDR1 is ENHRY and CDR2 is SYGVKD. Trimming at V came to 5 bases and at J to 6 bases, leaving 10 bases not matched to a gene. DNA for the CDR3: TGTGCCATCAGTCCGACAGGGTCCTTTGGTCAGCCCCAGCATTTT. It translates to CAISPTGSFGQPQHF.

This rearrangement joins TRBV4-2 to TRBJ1-3; D ambiguous. The V end was cut by 4 bases, the J end by 0 bases, with 10 bases between. Germline values: CDR1 LGHNA, CDR2 YNFKEQ. The CDR3 is 15 amino acids. Here the CDR3 DNA reads TGTGCCAGCAGCCCTACTGTGCTCTCTGGAAACACCATATATTTT. Amino acids: CASSPTVLSGNTIYF.

The chain carries TRBV13 and TRBJ2-4; D remains unclear. Per germline, CDR1 PRHDT and CDR2 FYEKMQ (reference sequence). The V and J ends lost 2 bases and 3 bases respectively, with 8 bases between them. The CDR3 runs to 14 residues. CDR3 loop: CASSLRVDKNIQYF. The DNA for the CDR3 is TGTGCCAGCAGCTTACGGGTTGACAAAAACATTCAGTACTTC.

The gene calls are TRBV7-8 and TRBJ1-2, with 10 bases identical to TRBD1. Germline values: CDR1 SGHVS, CDR2 FQNEAQ. V lost 8 bases and J lost 8; bases outside the gene matches: 14. This CDR3 has 15 residues. The CDR3: CASARQGTGVSGYTF. The CDR3 bases are TGTGCCAGCGCCAGGCAGGGGACAGGGGTATCGGGCTACACCTTC.

The chain combines TRBV24-1 with TRBJ2-3, with 14 bases aligning to TRBD2. V gave up 6 bases and J gave up 4 bases; unmatched junction bases: 5. Per the germline V gene, CDR1 is KGHDR and CDR2 is SFDVKD. The CDR3 length is 16 residues. The CDR3 is CATSIGTSGRADTQYF. Here the CDR3 DNA reads TGTGCCACCAGTATCGGGACTAGCGGGAGAGCAGATACGCAGTATTTT.

V gene TRBV6-6 combines with J gene TRBJ2-7, with D perhaps TRBD1 (5 bases). Between the trimmed V and J ends, which lost 2 bases and 0 bases, there was a span of 11 bases. CDR1 is MNHNY and CDR2 is SVGAGI in the germline V gene (reference sequence). CDR3 length: 15 residues. The CDR3 loop reads CASSYGAEISYEQYF. The DNA of the CDR3 is TGTGCCAGCAGTTACGGGGCGGAGATCTCCTACGAGCAGTACTTC.

In this sample, this clone turned up once. This chain links TRBV4-3 with TRBJ1-4; D uncertain. CDR1 is LGHNA, CDR2 YSLEER, per germline. The CDR3 sequence is 14 residues long. The ends were cut back, 0 bases at V and 7 bases at J, with 9 bases in the middle. CDR3 region: CASSQDLLGEKLFF. As DNA, the CDR3 is TGCGCCAGCAGCCAAGATCTCTTGGGTGAAAAACTGTTTTTT.

This chain uses TRBV3-1 (or the pseudogene TRBV3-2) with TRBJ2-2; D gene unclear. This CDR3 region has 12 residues. Per germline, CDR1 LGHDT and CDR2 YNNKEL (reference sequence). V lost 1 base to trimming and J lost 7 bases, with 4 bases between them. The CDR3 DNA reads as TGTGCCAGCAGCCAAGGATACGGGGAGCTGTTTTTT. Residues: CASSQGYGELFF.

The chain employs TRBV6-2 or TRBV6-3 and TRBJ2-7; 9 bases agree with TRBD2. V dropped 3 bases and J dropped 3; count of bases not matched to a gene: 3. This CDR3 region has 14 residues. The germline gives CDR1 MNHEY, CDR2 SVGEGT. This CDR3 is CASSYIAGVYEQYF. The CDR3 DNA reads as TGTGCCAGCAGTTATATAGCGGGAGTCTACGAGCAGTACTTC.

The rearrangement links TRBV12-5 to TRBJ1-2, with TRBD1 as a possible D gene (6 bases). CDR3 length: 13 residues. The V and J ends lost 1 base and 8 bases respectively, with 11 bases between them. Germline V gives CDR1 LGHNT, CDR2 FRNRAP. The CDR3 bases are TGTGCTAGTGGTTTGGACTGGGACAAGGGCTACACCTTC. Its protein is CASGLDWDKGYTF.

This sequence joins TRBV6-5 and TRBJ2-7, with TRBD2 matching 8 bases. V dropped 5 bases and J dropped 0; count of bases not matched to a gene: 6. Per germline, CDR1 MNHEY and CDR2 SVGAGI. The CDR3 has 15 residues. The DNA of the CDR3 is TGTGCCAGCAGTCCGTGGCGGGAGGACTCCTACGAGCAGTACTTC. It encodes CASSPWREDSYEQYF.

The V call is TRBV7-3, the J call TRBJ2-2; possible D gene TRBD1, 6 bases. Trimming took 5 bases from V and 4 from J, leaving 17 bases between them. Germline values: CDR1 SGHTA, CDR2 FQGTGA. The CDR3 runs to 16 residues. The CDR3 DNA reads TGTGCCAGCAGCCAAAAGGCACAGGGAAGCACCGGGGAGCTGTTTTTT. Protein product: CASSQKAQGSTGELFF.